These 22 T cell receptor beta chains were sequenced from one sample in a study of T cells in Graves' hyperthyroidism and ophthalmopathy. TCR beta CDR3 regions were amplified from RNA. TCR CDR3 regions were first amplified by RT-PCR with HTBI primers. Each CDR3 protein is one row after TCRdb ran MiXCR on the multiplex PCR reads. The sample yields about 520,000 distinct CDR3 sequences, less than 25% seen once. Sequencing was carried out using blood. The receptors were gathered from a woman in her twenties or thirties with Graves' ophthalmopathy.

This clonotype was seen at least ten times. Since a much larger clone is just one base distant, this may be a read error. This CDR3 is CASSPRDRGETQHF. The CDR3 nucleotides read TGTGCCAGCAGCCCTAGGGACAGGGGAGAGACCCAGCACTTC. V usage is TRBV12-3 or TRBV12-4 and J usage is TRBJ2-5; 10 positions agree with TRBD1. The length of the CDR3 is 14 residues.

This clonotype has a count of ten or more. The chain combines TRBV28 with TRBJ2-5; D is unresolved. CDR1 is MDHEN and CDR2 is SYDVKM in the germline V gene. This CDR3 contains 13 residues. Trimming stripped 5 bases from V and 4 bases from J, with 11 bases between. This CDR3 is CASSVGNGETQYF. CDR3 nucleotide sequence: TGTGCCAGCAGTGTAGGGAACGGAGAGACCCAGTACTTC.

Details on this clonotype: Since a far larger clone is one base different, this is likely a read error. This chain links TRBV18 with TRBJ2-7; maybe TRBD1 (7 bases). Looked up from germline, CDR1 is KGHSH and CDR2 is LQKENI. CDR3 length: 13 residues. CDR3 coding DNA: TGTGCCAGCTCACCCCAGGGGGGTTACGAGCAGTGCTTC. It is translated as CASSPQGGYEQCF.

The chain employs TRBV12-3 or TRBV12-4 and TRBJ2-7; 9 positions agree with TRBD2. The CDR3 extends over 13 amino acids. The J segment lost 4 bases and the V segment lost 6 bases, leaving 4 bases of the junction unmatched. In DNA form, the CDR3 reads TGTGCCAGCAGCATAGCGGGAGTTTACGAGCAGTACTTC. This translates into CASSIAGVYEQYF.

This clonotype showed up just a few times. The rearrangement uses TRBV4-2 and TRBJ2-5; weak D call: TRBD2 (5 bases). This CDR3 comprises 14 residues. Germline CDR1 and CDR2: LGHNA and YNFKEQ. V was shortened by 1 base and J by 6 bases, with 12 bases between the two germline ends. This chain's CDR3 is CASSQGLGMQTQYF. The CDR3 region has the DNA TGTGCCAGCAGCCAAGGCCTCGGGATGCAGACCCAGTACTTC.

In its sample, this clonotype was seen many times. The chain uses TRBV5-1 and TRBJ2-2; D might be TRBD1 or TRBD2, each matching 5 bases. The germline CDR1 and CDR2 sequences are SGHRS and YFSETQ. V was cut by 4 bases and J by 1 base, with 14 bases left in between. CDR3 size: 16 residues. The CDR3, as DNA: TGCGCCAGCAGCCCCCTGGGGGATAAGAACACCGGGGAGCTGTTTTTT. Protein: CASSPLGDKNTGELFF.

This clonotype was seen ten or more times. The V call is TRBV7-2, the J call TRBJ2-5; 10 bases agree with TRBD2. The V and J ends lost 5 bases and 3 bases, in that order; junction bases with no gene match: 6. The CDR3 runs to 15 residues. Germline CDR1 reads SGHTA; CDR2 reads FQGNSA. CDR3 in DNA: TGTGCCAGCAGCGCCCCTCTAGCGGGGGAAGAGACCCAGTACTTC. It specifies CASSAPLAGEETQYF.

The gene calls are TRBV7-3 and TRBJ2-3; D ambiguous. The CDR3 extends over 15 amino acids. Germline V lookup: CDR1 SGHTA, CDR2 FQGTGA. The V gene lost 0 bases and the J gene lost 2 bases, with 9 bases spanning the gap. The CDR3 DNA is TGTGCCAGCAGCTTAACGCACCACAACACAGATACGCAGTATTTT. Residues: CASSLTHHNTDTQYF.

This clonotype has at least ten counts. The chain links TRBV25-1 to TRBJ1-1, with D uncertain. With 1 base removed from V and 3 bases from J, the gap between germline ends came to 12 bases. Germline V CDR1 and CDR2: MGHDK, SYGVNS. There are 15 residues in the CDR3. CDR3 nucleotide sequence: TGTGCCAGCAGTGAATCCCAAACGGAGGACACTGAAGCTTTCTTT. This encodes CASSESQTEDTEAFF.

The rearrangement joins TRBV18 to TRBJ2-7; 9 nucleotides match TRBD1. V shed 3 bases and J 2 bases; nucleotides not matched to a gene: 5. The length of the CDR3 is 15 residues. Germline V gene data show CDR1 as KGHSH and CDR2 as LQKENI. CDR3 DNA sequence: TGTGCCAGCTCACCGGGGACAGGGCTTACCTACGAGCAGTACTTC. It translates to CASSPGTGLTYEQYF.

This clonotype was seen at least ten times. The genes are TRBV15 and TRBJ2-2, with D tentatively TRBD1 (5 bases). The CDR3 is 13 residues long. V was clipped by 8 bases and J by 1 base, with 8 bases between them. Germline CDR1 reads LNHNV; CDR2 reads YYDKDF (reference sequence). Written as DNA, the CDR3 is TGTGCCACCGCGACAGAGAACACCGGGGAGCTGTTTTTT. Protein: CATATENTGELFF.

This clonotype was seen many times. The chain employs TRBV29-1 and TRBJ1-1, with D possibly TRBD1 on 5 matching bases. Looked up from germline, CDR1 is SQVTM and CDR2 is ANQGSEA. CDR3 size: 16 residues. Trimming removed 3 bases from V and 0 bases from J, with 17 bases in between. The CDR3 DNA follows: TGCAGCGTTGACGGACATATCAGTATAATGAACACTGAAGCTTTCTTT. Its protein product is CSVDGHISIMNTEAFF. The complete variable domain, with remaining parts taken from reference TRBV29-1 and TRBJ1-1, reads SAVISQKPSRDICQRGTSLTIQCQVDSQVTMMFWYRQQPGQSLTLIATANQGSEATYESGFVIDKFPISRPNLTFSTLTVSNMSPEDSSIYLCSVDGHISIMNTEAFFGQGTRLTVV.

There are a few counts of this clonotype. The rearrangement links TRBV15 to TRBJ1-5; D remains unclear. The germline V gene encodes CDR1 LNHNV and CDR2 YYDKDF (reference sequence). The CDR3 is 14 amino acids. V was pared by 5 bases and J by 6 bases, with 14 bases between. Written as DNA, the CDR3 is TGTGCCACCAGCGGCGGAGACGGGTTTCAGCCCCAGCATTTT. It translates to CATSGGDGFQPQHF.

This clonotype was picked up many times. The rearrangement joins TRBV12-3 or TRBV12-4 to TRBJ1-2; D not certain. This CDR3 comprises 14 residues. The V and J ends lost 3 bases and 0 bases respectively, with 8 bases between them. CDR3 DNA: TGTGCCAGCAGTTTCCTCCGAACTAACTATGGCTACACCTTC. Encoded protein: CASSFLRTNYGYTF.

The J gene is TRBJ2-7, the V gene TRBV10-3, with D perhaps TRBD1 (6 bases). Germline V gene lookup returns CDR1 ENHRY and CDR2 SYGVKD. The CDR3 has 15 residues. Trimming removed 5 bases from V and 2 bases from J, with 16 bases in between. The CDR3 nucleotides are TGTGCCATCAGTAAAAAGGACAGACTGACCTACGAGCAGTACTTC. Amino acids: CAISKKDRLTYEQYF.

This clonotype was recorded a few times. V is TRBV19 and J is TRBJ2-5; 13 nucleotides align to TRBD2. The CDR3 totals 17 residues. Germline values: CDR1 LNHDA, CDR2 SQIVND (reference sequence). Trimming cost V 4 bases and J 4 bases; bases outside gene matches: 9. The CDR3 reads CASSTRTSGGSLETQYF. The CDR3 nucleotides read TGTGCCAGTAGTACCCGGACTAGCGGGGGCTCCCTAGAGACCCAGTACTTC.

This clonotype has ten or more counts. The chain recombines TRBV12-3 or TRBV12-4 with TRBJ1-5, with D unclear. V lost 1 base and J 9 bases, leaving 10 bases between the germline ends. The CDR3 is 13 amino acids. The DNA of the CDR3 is TGTGCCAGCAGTTTAGGCTTGCTGCGGCCCCAGCATTTT. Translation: CASSLGLLRPQHF.

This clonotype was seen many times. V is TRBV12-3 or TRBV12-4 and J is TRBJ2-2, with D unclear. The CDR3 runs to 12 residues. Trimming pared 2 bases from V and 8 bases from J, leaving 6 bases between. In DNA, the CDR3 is TGTGCCAGCAGTTTATCTGGAGGGGAGCTGTTTTTT. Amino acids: CASSLSGGELFF.

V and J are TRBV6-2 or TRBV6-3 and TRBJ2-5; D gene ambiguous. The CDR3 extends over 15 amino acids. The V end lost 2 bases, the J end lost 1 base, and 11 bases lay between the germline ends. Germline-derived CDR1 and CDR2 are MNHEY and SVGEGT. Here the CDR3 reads CASSYTPGRQETQYF. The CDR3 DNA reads TGTGCCAGCAGTTACACACCGGGTCGCCAAGAGACCCAGTACTTC.

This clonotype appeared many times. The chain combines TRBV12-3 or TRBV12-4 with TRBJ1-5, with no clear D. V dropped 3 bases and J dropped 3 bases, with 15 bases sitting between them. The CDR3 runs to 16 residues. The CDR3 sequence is CASSFRSVGSNQPQHF. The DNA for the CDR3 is TGTGCCAGCAGTTTTCGATCGGTCGGATCCAATCAGCCCCAGCATTTT.

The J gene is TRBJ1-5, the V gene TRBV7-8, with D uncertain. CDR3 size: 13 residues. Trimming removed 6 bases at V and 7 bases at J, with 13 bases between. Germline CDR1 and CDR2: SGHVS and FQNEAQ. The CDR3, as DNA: TGTGCCAGCAGTCCCTTACTTCAGCAGCCCCAGCATTTT. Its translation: CASSPLLQQPQHF.

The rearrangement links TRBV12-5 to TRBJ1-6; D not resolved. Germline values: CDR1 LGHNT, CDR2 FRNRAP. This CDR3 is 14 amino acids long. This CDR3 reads CVLSDGRNNSPLHF. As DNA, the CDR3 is TGTGTCCTTAGCGACGGGCGGAATAATTCACCCCTCCACTTT.